This T cell receptor beta chain is from a study of shared clonotypes between healthy human individuals. Produced via immunoSEQ multiplex PCR; TCRdb's table is partial and in-frame only. Of some 630,000 clones listed, roughly 78% are singletons. Between the trimmed V and J ends, which lost 2 bases and 7 bases, there was a span of 19 bases. CDR1 is SGHRS and CDR2 is YFSETQ in the germline V gene. This CDR3 contains 17 residues. By sample fraction, this clone is medium-sized. The rearrangement joins TRBV5-1 to TRBJ2-6, with D perhaps assigned TRBD1 or TRBD2 (5 bases each). The material sequenced was memory CD4+ T cells sorted from blood. Described subset: CD45RA-negative fraction. The receptor was isolated from a woman between 25 and 40 years old in good health. The chain's CDR3 is CASSFGTQVPGANVLTF. The CDR3 coding sequence is TGCGCCAGCAGCTTTGGGACCCAGGTGCCCGGTGCCAACGTCCTGACTTTC.